The rows below give T cell receptor beta chains drawn from one sample of a study of blood T cell repertoires in COVID-19. Assay used: immunoSEQ multiplex PCR; TCRdb lists only in-frame clones, some missing. Of 80,000 to 100,000 clones listed, about 85% are singletons. The sequencing input was peripheral blood. The receptors originated from a man aged 60 to 69 with acute or convalescent COVID-19. Both conserved end residues are part of each CDR3. Each record gives: V gene, clone size, J gene, D gene, CDR3 DNA, CDR3 protein. The D gene is left open where the match is weak. Size tells how often a clone was seen (once, few, many) or the class of an expanded clone, and some rows leave it out.

V: TRBV5-4
size: .
J: TRBJ1-6
D: TRBD1
DNA: TGTGCCAGCAGCCTTGGGACAGGGGTGGATTCACCCCTCCACTTT
CDR3: CASSLGTGVDSPLHF

V: TRBV7-2
size: .
J: TRBJ1-2
D: .
DNA: TGTGCCAGCAGCTTAGGAGTCAGGGGATCTAACTATGGCTACACCTTC
CDR3: CASSLGVRGSNYGYTF

V: TRBV9
size: .
J: TRBJ2-2
D: TRBD2
DNA: TGTGCCAGCAGCGCTAGCGGGGGGGCGAACACCGGGGAGCTGTTTTTT
CDR3: CASSASGGANTGELFF

V: TRBV25-1
size: .
J: TRBJ2-2
D: TRBD1
DNA: TGTGCCAGCACCCAATCAACCGGGACAGGGGTCCGGGAGCTGTTTTTT
CDR3: CASTQSTGTGVRELFF

V: TRBV6-2/TRBV6-3
size: few
J: TRBJ1-5
D: .
DNA: TGTGCCAGCAGTTACCTACCGGGCAATCAGCCCCAGCATTTT
CDR3: CASSYLPGNQPQHF

V: TRBV19
size: .
J: TRBJ1-2
D: TRBD1
DNA: TGTGCCAGTAGTATCCCCTACTTGAGGACAGGGAGCGGCTACACCTTC
CDR3: CASSIPYLRTGSGYTF

V: TRBV10-3
size: .
J: TRBJ1-3
D: TRBD1
DNA: TGTGCCATGGGGACAGGTTCTGGAAACACCATATATTTT
CDR3: CAMGTGSGNTIYF

V: TRBV30
size: .
J: TRBJ2-1
D: TRBD2
DNA: TGTGCCTGGAGTGGCCTAGCGGGGGCGATCTACAATGAGCAGTTCTTC
CDR3: CAWSGLAGAIYNEQFF

V: TRBV12-5
size: .
J: TRBJ2-3
D: .
DNA: TGTGCTAGTGGACTAGTGGGAACATTCACAGATACGCAGTATTTT
CDR3: CASGLVGTFTDTQYF

V: TRBV7-2
size: .
J: TRBJ2-7
D: .
DNA: TGTGCCAGCAGCTTATCCCCCTGGGGGGATTACTACGAGCAGTACTTC
CDR3: CASSLSPWGDYYEQYF

V: TRBV5-1
size: .
J: TRBJ1-1
D: .
DNA: TGCGCCAGCAGCTTGTTTCTTAACACTGAAGCTTTCTTT
CDR3: CASSLFLNTEAFF

V: TRBV4-2
size: .
J: TRBJ2-2
D: TRBD1
DNA: TGTGCCAGCAGCCAAGGTGGCAGGGGGCACCAAAACACCGGGGAGCTGTTTTTT
CDR3: CASSQGGRGHQNTGELFF

V: TRBV5-1
size: .
J: TRBJ1-2
D: TRBD1
DNA: TGCGCCAGCAGCCAGACAGGGGGCTATGGCTACACCTTC
CDR3: CASSQTGGYGYTF

V: TRBV30
size: .
J: TRBJ2-2
D: .
DNA: TGTGCCCTAAGACTGTACACCGGGGAGCTGTTTTTT
CDR3: CALRLYTGELFF

V: TRBV3-1/TRBV3-2
size: .
J: TRBJ2-7
D: .
DNA: TGTGCCAGCAGCCTACGAACAGTTGGTGGAGGCTCCTACGAGCAGTACTTC
CDR3: CASSLRTVGGGSYEQYF

V: TRBV5-1
size: .
J: TRBJ2-1
D: .
DNA: TGCGCCAGCAGCTTGGGAACGGTTTCCTACAATGAGCAGTTCTTC
CDR3: CASSLGTVSYNEQFF

V: TRBV6-1
size: .
J: TRBJ1-4
D: TRBD1
DNA: TGTGCCAGCAGGGAACAGGGGTTATTAGGGAATGAAAAACTGTTTTTT
CDR3: CASREQGLLGNEKLFF

V: TRBV10-3
size: .
J: TRBJ1-2
D: .
DNA: TGTGCCATCAGTGAGCCGCGCCCCAACTATGGCTACACCTTC
CDR3: CAISEPRPNYGYTF

V: TRBV4-2
size: .
J: TRBJ1-3
D: .
DNA: TGTGCCAGCAGCCAAGATCTCGGGCAGGGCGGCGGAAACACCATATATTTT
CDR3: CASSQDLGQGGGNTIYF

V: TRBV3-1/TRBV3-2
size: .
J: TRBJ2-7
D: .
DNA: TGTGCCAGCAGCCAAGGTTGGCAGATCTACGAGCAGTACTTC
CDR3: CASSQGWQIYEQYF

V: TRBV7-8
size: few
J: TRBJ2-3
D: TRBD1
DNA: TGTGCCAGCAGCTCCAGGGGGTTACAAAGCACAGATACGCAGTATTTT
CDR3: CASSSRGLQSTDTQYF

V: TRBV29-1
size: .
J: TRBJ2-7
D: TRBD2
DNA: TGCAGCGTTGAAGAATCGGGGGGGGGCCGGTACGAGCAGTACTTC
CDR3: CSVEESGGGRYEQYF

V: TRBV7-2
size: .
J: TRBJ2-7
D: TRBD2
DNA: TGTGCCAGCAGCTTAGTCGGGACTACAAGCTACGAGCAGTACTTC
CDR3: CASSLVGTTSYEQYF

V: TRBV9
size: .
J: TRBJ2-3
D: TRBD2
DNA: TGTGCCAGCAGCCCCAGGGAGGGTCGGACAGATACGCAGTATTTT
CDR3: CASSPREGRTDTQYF

V: TRBV15
size: .
J: TRBJ2-7
D: .
DNA: TGTGCCACCAGACCTCAGGTCAGCTCCTACGAGCAGTACTTC
CDR3: CATRPQVSSYEQYF

V: TRBV5-1
size: .
J: TRBJ2-7
D: TRBD1
DNA: TGCGCCAGCAGCTTGACAGGGGGAGACTACGAGCAGTACTTC
CDR3: CASSLTGGDYEQYF

V: TRBV10-1
size: .
J: TRBJ2-2
D: TRBD2
DNA: TGCGCCAGCAGCACGACTAGCGGGAACACCGGGGAGCTGTTTTTT
CDR3: CASSTTSGNTGELFF

V: TRBV4-2
size: .
J: TRBJ2-7
D: TRBD2
DNA: TGTGCCAGCAGCCAGTCTTTGACTAGCGGGAGTGGGGCGCAGTACTTC
CDR3: CASSQSLTSGSGAQYF

V: TRBV3-1/TRBV3-2
size: .
J: TRBJ2-5
D: TRBD2
DNA: TGTGCCAGCAGCCAAGACTCGGGACTAGCGGGGGTGACCCAGTACTTC
CDR3: CASSQDSGLAGVTQYF

V: TRBV21-1
size: .
J: TRBJ2-5
D: .
DNA: TGTGCCAGCAGCAGACAGGGGGAGAATGTAGAGACCCAGTACTTC
CDR3: CASSRQGENVETQYF

V: TRBV21-1
size: .
J: TRBJ2-1
D: .
DNA: TGTGCCAGCAGCAAAGGACCCAGGAGGAGGGACTTCCCCTATGAGCAGTTCTTC
CDR3: CASSKGPRRRDFPYEQFF

V: TRBV7-9
size: once
J: TRBJ1-6
D: TRBD1
DNA: TGTGCCAGCAGCCCCCGACAGGGGGGGAATTCACCCCTCCACTTT
CDR3: CASSPRQGGNSPLHF

V: TRBV11-3
size: .
J: TRBJ2-7
D: .
DNA: TGTGCCAGCAGCTTAGCGGGGGACTCCTACGAGCAGTACTTC
CDR3: CASSLAGDSYEQYF

V: TRBV5-6
size: .
J: TRBJ2-1
D: TRBD2
DNA: TGTGCCAGCAGCTCGACTAGCGGATACAATGAGCAGTTCTTC
CDR3: CASSSTSGYNEQFF

V: TRBV7-6
size: .
J: TRBJ2-3
D: .
DNA: TGTGCCAGCAGCTTAGTAACGGGGAAGGGCACAGATACGCAGTATTTT
CDR3: CASSLVTGKGTDTQYF

V: TRBV3-1/TRBV3-2
size: few
J: TRBJ2-5
D: .
DNA: TGTGCCAGCAGCCCGGGGACGGGACTCCATTCCCGCGCGGCCAACTTC
CDR3: CASSPGTGLHSRAANF

V: TRBV24-1
size: .
J: TRBJ2-5
D: TRBD1
DNA: TGTGCCACCAGTGACCCTCGACAGGGGATTGAGACCCAGTACTTC
CDR3: CATSDPRQGIETQYF

V: TRBV18
size: .
J: TRBJ2-1
D: .
DNA: TGTGCCAGCTCACCTGATGCGGTTGGTGAGCAGTTCTTC
CDR3: CASSPDAVGEQFF

V: TRBV5-6
size: .
J: TRBJ1-2
D: TRBD1
DNA: TGTGCCAGCAGCTTTTCGTTTGGGTCAGGGGGCAATTTCTATGGCTACACCTTC
CDR3: CASSFSFGSGGNFYGYTF

V: TRBV28
size: .
J: TRBJ1-2
D: TRBD1
DNA: TGTGCCACACCGGGACAGTTCGACTATGGCTACACCTTC
CDR3: CATPGQFDYGYTF

V: TRBV2
size: .
J: TRBJ2-5
D: .
DNA: TGTGCCAGCAGGCAAGCTGGTGAGACCCAGTACTTC
CDR3: CASRQAGETQYF

V: TRBV6-5
size: .
J: TRBJ2-7
D: .
DNA: TGTGCCAGCAGTTACGAGATCCGAAGCGAGCAGTACTTC
CDR3: CASSYEIRSEQYF

V: TRBV7-2
size: .
J: TRBJ2-1
D: .
DNA: TGTGCCAGCAGCTTAGTCGGACAGAGCAATGAGCAGTTCTTC
CDR3: CASSLVGQSNEQFF

V: TRBV19
size: many
J: TRBJ2-2
D: TRBD1
DNA: TGTGCCAGTATAGGCAGGGGGCCCCCAAACACCGGGGAGCTGTTTTTT
CDR3: CASIGRGPPNTGELFF

V: TRBV4-2
size: .
J: TRBJ2-6
D: .
DNA: TGTGCCAGCAGCCAAGGTTACAACTCTGGGGCCAACGTCCTGACTTTC
CDR3: CASSQGYNSGANVLTF